This T cell receptor beta chain is drawn from a study of shared clonotypes between healthy human individuals. Background on the study: Each donor's CD8 memory used one plate, CD8 naive two, each CD4 subset three.

Note on this clone: The target antigen is unknown.

Sequenced by immunoSEQ multiplex PCR; TCRdb stores in-frame clones only, minus some. The sample lists 780,000 or so clones, over 60% occurring once. CDR1 and CDR2 (germline): LNHDA, SQIVND (reference sequence). This CDR3 region has 11 residues. V gave up 10 bases and J gave up 7 bases, with 11 bases separating them. General study findings and limits: On the whole, naive subsets had larger estimated richness than memory subsets had.

V is TRBV19 and J is TRBJ2-1; no clear D gene. Sequences were obtained from memory CD4+ T cells sorted from blood. Subset reported: CD45RA-negative fraction. The receptor comes from a woman in her thirties in good health. The CDR3 sequence: CATRASNEQFF. CDR3 in DNA: TGTGCCACAAGGGCGTCAAATGAGCAGTTCTTC. The variable domain in full, with the rest retrieved from reference TRBV19 and TRBJ2-1, is DGGITQSPKYLFRKEGQNVTLSCEQNLNHDAMYWYRQDPGQGLRLIYYSQIVNDFQKGDIAEGYSVSREKKESFPLTVTSAQKNPTAFYLCATRASNEQFFGPGTRLTVL.